These T cell receptor beta chains were read from a single sample in a study of shared clonotypes between healthy human individuals. Only in-frame clones appear in the TCRdb table, and some are missing; sequencing was by immunoSEQ multiplex PCR. The sample shows 2.3 million or so clones, 80% to 95% of them seen only once. Sample: naive CD4+ T cells from PBMCs. The receptors stem from a man aged 18-30 years in good health. Some clones in this sample may be carry-over from other donors' samples. Each CDR3 is given with its conserved first and last residue. Each record gives: J gene, D gene, clone size, V gene, CDR3 DNA, CDR3 protein. D genes are given only for firm matches. Only part of the rows carry a size: once, few, many, or a class if the clone is expanded.

TRBJ2-1	-	-	TRBV21-1	TGTGCCAGCAGCAAAGATGGGACAGTGACTAGCGGGAGGACTCGACGGAATGAGCAGTTCTTC	CASSKDGTVTSGRTRRNEQFF
TRBJ2-1	TRBD2	-	TRBV7-9	TGTGCCAGCAGCTTGGGACTAGCGGGCCCCTTGAAGCAGTTCTTC	CASSLGLAGPLKQFF
TRBJ2-5	-	-	TRBV10-1	TGCGCCAGCAGTGAGAACAGCTACCAAGAGACCCAGTACTTC	CASSENSYQETQYF
TRBJ1-2	TRBD1	once	TRBV5-1	TGCGCCAGCAGCTTGGACCGACAGGGGACGGGCTACACCTTC	CASSLDRQGTGYTF
TRBJ2-3	TRBD2	-	TRBV7-3	TGTGCCACCAGCCGCGGGCTAGCGGGAACAGATACGCAGTATTTT	CATSRGLAGTDTQYF
TRBJ2-7	TRBD2	-	TRBV4-3	TGCGCCAGCAGCCTCTGGGAGCGGGGTATATACGAGCAGTACTTC	CASSLWERGIYEQYF
TRBJ1-2	-	-	TRBV5-6	TGTGCCAGCAGCTTGGGTGTGATCTATGGCTACACCTTC	CASSLGVIYGYTF
TRBJ1-5	-	-	TRBV2	TGTGCCAGCAGTGAAGTAGGGATCAGGGCCCGAACGCCCCAGCATTTT	CASSEVGIRARTPQHF
TRBJ2-5	-	-	TRBV27	TGTGCCAGCAGTCCCCAGGGCCAGGGCAATTGGGAGACCCAGTACTTC	CASSPQGQGNWETQYF
TRBJ1-4	-	-	TRBV28	TGTGCCAGCACCCCCGGAGGGACGGGCGGGGGAAAACTGTTTTTT	CASTPGGTGGGKLFF
TRBJ1-2	TRBD1	-	TRBV5-4	TGTGCCAGCAGCCTCCGGGACAGAGACTATGGCTACACCTTC	CASSLRDRDYGYTF
TRBJ1-1	-	-	TRBV18	TGTGCCAGCTCACCACGCAACACTGAAGCTTTCTTT	CASSPRNTEAFF
TRBJ2-7	-	-	TRBV28	TGTGCCAGCAGTGCATACGGGACTCTTTCCTACGAGCAGTACTTC	CASSAYGTLSYEQYF
TRBJ2-3	-	-	TRBV28	TGTGCCAGCAGTCCCGACAGGAGAACAGATACGCAGTATTTT	CASSPDRRTDTQYF
TRBJ2-5	-	-	TRBV4-1	TGCGCCAGCAGCCAAGCTGGGGTGGGTCGATTGGAGACCCAGTACTTC	CASSQAGVGRLETQYF
TRBJ2-7	-	-	TRBV6-5	TGTGCCAGCAGTTACTCGGCAGGTCCCTCTGACGAGCAGTACTTC	CASSYSAGPSDEQYF
TRBJ2-3	-	-	TRBV9	TGTGCCAGCGGCAGGGCCAACACAGATACGCAGTATTTT	CASGRANTDTQYF
TRBJ2-1	-	-	TRBV7-2	TGTGCCAGCAGCTTAGTCGGGACCACGCTATACAATGAGCAGTTCTTC	CASSLVGTTLYNEQFF
TRBJ1-2	-	-	TRBV11-1	TGTGCCAGCAGCTTAAACCCCATTAACTATGGCTACACCTTC	CASSLNPINYGYTF
TRBJ1-2	TRBD1	-	TRBV6-1	TGTGCCAGTAGAACCGGGACAGGGGGAGGCTACACCTTC	CASRTGTGGGYTF
TRBJ1-2	-	-	TRBV11-3	TGTGCCAGCAGCTTAAATGGAGATAGCAGTGGCTACACCTTC	CASSLNGDSSGYTF
TRBJ1-2	TRBD1	-	TRBV28	TGTGCCAGCAGTTTAGCGCGGGAATTCGGACAGGGTTCTGGCTACACCTTC	CASSLAREFGQGSGYTF
TRBJ2-1	TRBD1	-	TRBV28	TGTGCCAGCCAAGGACAGGGGGCGTTCAATGAGCAGTTCTTC	CASQGQGAFNEQFF
TRBJ2-7	TRBD2	-	TRBV27	TGTGCCAGCAGTTTAAAAGCGGGAGGTACCTACGAGCAGTACTTC	CASSLKAGGTYEQYF
TRBJ2-1	-	-	TRBV23-1	TGCGCCAGCAGTCAATGGGGGAGGAATTCCTACAATGAGCAGTTCTTC	CASSQWGRNSYNEQFF
TRBJ1-5	-	-	TRBV19	TGTGCCAGTAGTAAGACCTTCCTTAGCAATCAGCCCCAGCATTTT	CASSKTFLSNQPQHF
TRBJ1-2	TRBD1	once	TRBV5-6	TGTGCCAGCAGCTTGGACAGGGGGAATGGCTACACCTTC	CASSLDRGNGYTF
TRBJ2-3	TRBD2	-	TRBV4-3	TGCGCCAGCAGCCCACGGACTAGCGGGCCCTGGGGCGATACGCAGTATTTT	CASSPRTSGPWGDTQYF
TRBJ2-2	-	-	TRBV5-4	TGTGCCAGCAGCGCTTGGACCGGGGAGCTGTTTTTT	CASSAWTGELFF
TRBJ2-7	TRBD2	-	TRBV4-3	TGCGCCAGCAGCCATCGGGGAGGGGAAGGCGAGCAGTACTTC	CASSHRGGEGEQYF
TRBJ1-5	-	-	TRBV4-3	TGCGCCAGCAGCCAAGTTTACTATCAGGGGCAGCAGCCCCAGCATTTT	CASSQVYYQGQQPQHF
TRBJ1-2	TRBD1	few	TRBV5-1	TGCGCCAGCAGCCCCGACAGGGGGCAGTTGGGCTACACCTTC	CASSPDRGQLGYTF
TRBJ1-1	-	-	TRBV4-3	TGCGCCAGCAGCCCAGACAACAGGGATTTCACTGAAGCTTTCTTT	CASSPDNRDFTEAFF
TRBJ2-1	TRBD2	-	TRBV29-1	TGCAGCGTCAAGACTAGCGGGAGGTTACGTGAGCAGTTCTTC	CSVKTSGRLREQFF
TRBJ2-3	TRBD2	-	TRBV7-6	TGTGCCAGCAGCTTAGCGGACCTAGCGGGCACAGATACGCAGTATTTT	CASSLADLAGTDTQYF
TRBJ2-2	TRBD1	-	TRBV27	TGTGCCAGCAGTCCCCGACAGGGTCCGGGGGAGCTGTTTTTT	CASSPRQGPGELFF
TRBJ2-7	-	once	TRBV7-2	TGTGCCAGCAGCGCGGGACAGCCAGTCTACGAGCAGTACTTC	CASSAGQPVYEQYF
TRBJ2-5	-	-	TRBV7-2	TGTGCCAGCAGCTTAGGCCAGCAGCAGTACTTC	CASSLGQQQYF
TRBJ2-6	-	-	TRBV10-3	TGTGCCATCAGCCGAAACGATATCTCTGGGGCCAACGTCCTGACTTTC	CAISRNDISGANVLTF
TRBJ2-6	-	-	TRBV9	TGTGCCAGCAGCCCCGGGACCCTAAACTCTGGGGCCAACGTCCTGACTTTC	CASSPGTLNSGANVLTF
TRBJ2-1	TRBD2	-	TRBV28	TGTGCCAGCAGTCTTTATAGCGGGAGCAATGAGCAGTTCTTC	CASSLYSGSNEQFF
TRBJ2-2	TRBD1	-	TRBV9	TGTGCCAGCAACCTTATGGGACAGCAGAACACCGGGGAGCTGTTTTTT	CASNLMGQQNTGELFF
TRBJ1-2	TRBD1	-	TRBV29-1	TGCAGCGTAGGACAGGGGCGAAACTATGGCTACACCTTC	CSVGQGRNYGYTF
TRBJ2-1	-	-	TRBV5-8	TGTGCCAGCAGCTTGGTTAGCGGAACCTCCTCCTACAATGAGCAGTTCTTC	CASSLVSGTSSYNEQFF
TRBJ2-2	TRBD1	-	TRBV7-2	TGTGCCAGCAGCCCTCGGACAGGGTGGTCCGGGGAGCTGTTTTTT	CASSPRTGWSGELFF
TRBJ2-3	-	-	TRBV27	TGTGCCAGCGGATCTCGGACCGCCCAACCAGATACGCAGTATTTT	CASGSRTAQPDTQYF
TRBJ1-2	TRBD1	-	TRBV7-9	TGTGCCAGCAGCTCCGCGACAGGGAACTATGGCTACACCTTC	CASSSATGNYGYTF
TRBJ1-4	-	-	TRBV7-2	TGTGCCAGCAGCCCCCTGTGGTGGGGAACTAATGAAAAACTGTTTTTT	CASSPLWWGTNEKLFF